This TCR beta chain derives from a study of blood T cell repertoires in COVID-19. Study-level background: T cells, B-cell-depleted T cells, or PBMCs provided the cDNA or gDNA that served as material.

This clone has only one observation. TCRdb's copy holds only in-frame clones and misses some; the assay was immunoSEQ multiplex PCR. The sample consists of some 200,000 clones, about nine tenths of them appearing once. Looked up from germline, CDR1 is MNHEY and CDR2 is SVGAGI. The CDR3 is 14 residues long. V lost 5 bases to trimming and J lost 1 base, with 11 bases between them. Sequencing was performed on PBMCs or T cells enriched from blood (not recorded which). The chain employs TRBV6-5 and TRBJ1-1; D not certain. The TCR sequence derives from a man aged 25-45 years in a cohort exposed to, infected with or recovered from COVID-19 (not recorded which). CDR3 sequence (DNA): TGTGCCAGCAGTCCTCAACGGTCGAACACTGAAGCTTTCTTT. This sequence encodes CASSPQRSNTEAFF.